Listed below are T cell receptor beta chains from one sample, sequenced in a study of regulatory T cells in long-lasting Graves disease. TCRdb processed the multiplex PCR reads anew with MiXCR; each CDR3 protein has one entry. The sample consists of some 450,000 distinct CDR3 sequences, around a quarter of them appearing once. Here the sequenced sample was peripheral blood mononuclear cells (PBMCs), taken when the disease was refractory, from a patient treated with antithyroid drugs. The receptors were sampled from a female donor with Graves disease. The CDR3 runs from the conserved cysteine through the conserved F or W. D genes are given only for firm matches. Clone size appears in some rows only: once, few, many, or a class for an expanded clone.

J gene: TRBJ2-7; V gene: TRBV7-2; D gene: NA; clone size: few; CDR3 DNA: TGTGCCAGCAGCCCGGGCGCCCACGAGCAGTACTTC; CDR3 protein: CASSPGAHEQYF
J gene: TRBJ2-6; V gene: TRBV2; D gene: TRBD1; clone size: many; CDR3 DNA: TGTGCCAGAGACAGGGGGGAGAGCTCTGGGGCCAACGTCCTGACTTTC; CDR3 protein: CARDRGESSGANVLTF
J gene: TRBJ2-6; V gene: TRBV15; D gene: TRBD1; clone size: few; CDR3 DNA: TGTGCCACCAGCAGGGTGGGACAGGGGGCTTATGGGGCCAACGTCCTGACTTTC; CDR3 protein: CATSRVGQGAYGANVLTF
J gene: TRBJ1-1; V gene: TRBV19; D gene: NA; clone size: few; CDR3 DNA: TGTGCCAGTAAGGACGCCGGGGCTTTTGAAGCTTTCTTT; CDR3 protein: CASKDAGAFEAFF
J gene: TRBJ1-1; V gene: TRBV11-2; D gene: NA; clone size: many; CDR3 DNA: TGTGCCAGCAGCTTAGATGGGGGGGTTAGAGGAGCTTTCTTT; CDR3 protein: CASSLDGGVRGAFF
J gene: TRBJ2-2; V gene: TRBV7-8; D gene: TRBD2; clone size: NA; CDR3 DNA: TGTGCCAGCAGCTTAGGGGTTGGTGCCGGGACTATCGCCGGGGAGCTGTTTTTT; CDR3 protein: CASSLGVGAGTIAGELFF
J gene: TRBJ2-7; V gene: TRBV6-2/TRBV6-3; D gene: NA; clone size: NA; CDR3 DNA: TGTGCCAGCGCATCCGGACCCTACGAGCAGTACTTC; CDR3 protein: CASASGPYEQYF
J gene: TRBJ1-2; V gene: TRBV18; D gene: TRBD1; clone size: NA; CDR3 DNA: TGTGCCAGCTCCCTCAGGGGGGAATTCGACTATGGCTACACCTTC; CDR3 protein: CASSLRGEFDYGYTF
J gene: TRBJ2-1; V gene: TRBV20-1; D gene: TRBD2; clone size: NA; CDR3 DNA: TGCAGTGCTACTAGCGGGAGGGCCAACAATGAGCAGTTCTTC; CDR3 protein: CSATSGRANNEQFF
J gene: TRBJ1-1; V gene: TRBV4-1; D gene: NA; clone size: few; CDR3 DNA: TGCGCCAGCAGCCAGGGCGTGGCGGACGTTGAAGCTTTCTTT; CDR3 protein: CASSQGVADVEAFF
J gene: TRBJ1-1; V gene: TRBV5-1; D gene: NA; clone size: NA; CDR3 DNA: TGCGCCAGCAGCTTGGCGATGGACAGTTCAGCTGAAGCTTTCTTT; CDR3 protein: CASSLAMDSSAEAFF
J gene: TRBJ1-1; V gene: TRBV2; D gene: TRBD1; clone size: many; CDR3 DNA: TGTGCCAGCAGGGGGACAGGGAGTAGCCCTGAAGCTTTCTTT; CDR3 protein: CASRGTGSSPEAFF